This T cell receptor beta chain stems from a study of blood T cell repertoires in COVID-19. Overall study: Both acute and convalescent COVID-19 samples were obtained from the United States, Italy and Spain. PBMCs, B-cell-depleted T cells, or T cells were the source of the cDNA or gDNA that made up the material.

V lost 5 bases to trimming and J lost 3 bases; unmatched junction nucleotides: 3. The CDR3 is 16 amino acids. CDR1 and CDR2 from the germline V gene are SGHTA and FQGTGA. Original processing notes: Reference gene primers were amplified, and this amplification served to estimate nucleated cell counts. TCRdb keeps only in-frame clones here, not all; method: immunoSEQ multiplex PCR. That table gives V, J and clone size, and the DNA gave D and trimming. The data contain 55,000 to 70,000 clones, over 70% of them singletons. V and J are TRBV7-3 and TRBJ2-3; 15 bases agree with TRBD2. The sequence was obtained from a man aged 55-75 years with acute or convalescent COVID-19. Sequencing was carried out using peripheral blood. The CDR3 DNA reads TGTGCCAGCAGCCCTGGACTAGCGGGGGGGACAGATACGCAGTATTTT. It codes for CASSPGLAGGTDTQYF.